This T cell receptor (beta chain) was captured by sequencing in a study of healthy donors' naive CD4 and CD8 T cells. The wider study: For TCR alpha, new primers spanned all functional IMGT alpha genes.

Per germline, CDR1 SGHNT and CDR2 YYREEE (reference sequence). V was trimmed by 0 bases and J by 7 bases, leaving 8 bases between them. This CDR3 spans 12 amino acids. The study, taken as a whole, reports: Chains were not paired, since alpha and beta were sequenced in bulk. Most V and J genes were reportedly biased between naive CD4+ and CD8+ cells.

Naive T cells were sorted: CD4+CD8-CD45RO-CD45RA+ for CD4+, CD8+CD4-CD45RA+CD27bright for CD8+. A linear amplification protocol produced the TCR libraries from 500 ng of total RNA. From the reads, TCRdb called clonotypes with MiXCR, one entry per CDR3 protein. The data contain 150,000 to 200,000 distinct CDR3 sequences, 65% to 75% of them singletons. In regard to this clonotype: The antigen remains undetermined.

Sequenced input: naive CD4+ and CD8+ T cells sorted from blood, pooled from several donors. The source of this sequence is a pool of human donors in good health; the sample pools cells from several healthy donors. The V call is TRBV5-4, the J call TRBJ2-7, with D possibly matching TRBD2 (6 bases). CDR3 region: CASSLGDLEQYF. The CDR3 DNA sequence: TGTGCCAGCAGCTTGGGGGACTTGGAGCAGTACTTC. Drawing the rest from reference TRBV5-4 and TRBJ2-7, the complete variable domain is ETGVTQSPTHLIKTRGQQVTLRCSSQSGHNTVSWYQQALGQGPQFIFQYYREEENGRGNFPPRFSGLQFPNYSSELNVNALELDDSALYLCASSLGDLEQYFGPGTRLTVT.